This T cell receptor beta chain was recorded in a study of identical twins. CDR3 length: 13 amino acids. From germline, CDR1 is MNHEY and CDR2 SMNVEV (reference sequence). Trimming took off 3 bases at V and 4 bases at J, with 6 bases between the two ends. Template switching added a universal primer site, and cDNA bore unique molecular identifiers. TCRdb re-analysed the 5' RACE reads in MiXCR, keeping a single row per CDR3 protein. The profile shows 1.5 million to 2 million distinct CDR3 sequences, around 29% of them singletons. The rearrangement uses TRBV27 and TRBJ2-2; D remains unclear. The sequencing sample was made of cord blood. This clonotype was sampled from a newborn girl in good health. The CDR3: CASSFRLTGELFF. CDR3 DNA: TGTGCCAGCAGTTTCCGGCTCACCGGGGAGCTGTTTTTT.